This T cell receptor beta chain stems from a study of T cell changes during pregnancy in multiple sclerosis. Data came from immunoSEQ multiplex PCR; TCRdb stores just in-frame clones and leaves some out. The sample shows under 50,000 clones, about 94% of them seen only once. This CDR3 spans 13 amino acids. V was cut by 6 bases and J by 5 bases, with 11 bases left in between. Germline CDR1 is MNHEY and CDR2 is SVGAGI. The receptor's source is a female donor with multiple sclerosis, enrolled in a pregnancy study. Sequencing was performed on CD8+ T cells from peripheral blood mononuclear cells, taken in the first trimester of pregnancy. This chain links TRBV6-5 with TRBJ2-1; a weak D match, TRBD1 (5 bases). The CDR3 bases are TGTGCCAGCAGCCTCGACAGTAACAATGAGCAGTTCTTC. Translating it yields CASSLDSNNEQFF.